This entry lists 21 T cell receptor delta chains sequenced from one sample in a study of γδ T cells in repeated Plasmodium falciparum infection. Bulk repertoires came from Vgamma9/Vdelta2+ or Vdelta2-negative gammadelta T cells flow-sorted from PBMC. TCRdb fed the multiplex PCR reads into CATT to redo clone calling. The data show some 100,000 delta-chain clones, 1.4% seen once. The specimen was gamma-delta T cells from blood. The receptors shown here come from a pool of human donors (malaria-infected and uninfected, not separated).

In regard to this clone: The TCRdb record carries a much larger clone's protein, which differs from this DNA's translation at residue 11; a read error is the likely cause, and the protein listed here is the DNA translation. The V and J genes are TRDV3 and TRDJ1, with TRDD3 matching over 9 bases. Germline CDR1 and CDR2: TVYSNPD and GDNSRS (reference sequence). The trim removed 2 bases at V and 5 bases at J, leaving 15 bases unmatched. There are 16 residues in the CDR3. CDR3 in amino acids: CAFSTTVAGGLDKLIF. In DNA, the CDR3 is TGTGCCTTTTCAACTACGGTTGCTGGGGGATTAGATAAACTCATCTTT.

This clone was detected a few times. The protein held in TCRdb is that of a much larger clone and does not match this DNA's translation at residue 10, likely because of a read error; the protein shown is translated from the DNA. The chain couples TRDV2 to TRDJ1; tentative D call: TRDD2 (5 bases). The J gene was not available in TCRdb and was assigned here by matching the DNA to germline segments. Germline V gives CDR1 GEAIGNYY, CDR2 EKD. The germline V and J ends were trimmed by 3 bases and 4 bases, with 17 bases remaining between them. This CDR3 spans 15 amino acids. The CDR3 is CACDPLLLRVDKLIF. The CDR3, as DNA: TGTGCCTGTGACCCTCTACTCCTAAGGGTCGATAAACTCATCTTT.

Notes on this clone: The protein recorded in TCRdb matches a much larger clone and deviates from this DNA's translation at residue 9, suggesting a read error; the protein here is obtained by translating the DNA. CDR3 DNA: TGTGCTCTTGGGGAAAACGTTCGTTTCTTCCCCTTTACCTATCTTCACTGGGGGATCGGTTTCGATAAACTCATCTTT. This translates into CALGENVRFFPFTYLHWGIGFDKLIF. The chain joins TRDV1 to TRDJ1, with 10 bases that match TRDD3. The J gene was not available in TCRdb and was assigned here by matching the DNA to germline segments. The CDR3 sequence is 26 residues long. The V gene's germline CDR1 is TSWWSYY and CDR2 QGS. J was trimmed by 4 bases and V by 2 bases; bases with no gene match: 37.

This clone has only a few counts. TCRdb pairs this DNA with a much larger clone's protein that differs at residue 19, likely a read error; the protein shown was translated from the DNA. The chain uses TRDV1 and TRDJ2, with D perhaps being TRDD2 or TRDD3 (7 bases each). TCRdb supplies no J gene; here it was assigned by aligning the nucleotide sequence to germline. CDR3 length: 24 residues. The V gene's germline CDR1 is TSWWSYY and CDR2 QGS. CDR3 in amino acids: CALGELAPILPLLWGDTLAAQLFF. CDR3 nucleotides: TGTGCTCTTGGGGAACTAGCCCCAATCCTTCCTCTCCTCTGGGGGGACACTTTGGCAGCACAACTCTTCTTT.

This clone was detected a few times. Translating this DNA gives a protein that differs at residue 13 from the TCRdb one, which belongs to a much larger clone; a read error is likely, and the protein shown is this translation. No J gene was called, and the V gene is TRDV3; the table's D call TRDD3 went unverified against the DNA. CDR1 is TVYSNPD, CDR2 GDNSRS, per germline (reference sequence). The CDR3 sequence is 15 residues long. CDR3: CAFSFLGLYTDKPIF. The DNA for the CDR3 is TGTGCCTTTTCATTCCTGGGGTTGTACACCGATAAACCCATCTTT.

In this sample, this clone turned up a few times. TCRdb lists the protein of a much larger clone for this DNA, which differs at residue 5, so this is likely a read error; the protein given here is translated from the DNA itself. The chain combines TRDV1 with TRDJ1; 11 nucleotides agree with TRDD3. CDR1 and CDR2 (germline): TSWWSYY, QGS. J was trimmed by 2 bases and V by 3 bases; bases with no gene match: 14. There are 19 residues in the CDR3. CDR3 nucleotide sequence: TGTGCTCTTGGGGATCTCGAGCCCGAACTGGGGGATAATACCGATAAACTCATCTTT. This codes for CALGDLEPELGDNTDKLIF.

This clone was counted between two and nine times. One base separates it from a far larger clone, so it is likely a read error. This same CDR3 is encoded by further DNA sequences in the sample. This chain links TRDV1 with TRDJ1; 9 nucleotides match TRDD2. Because TCRdb records no J gene, it was assigned here through a match of the DNA to germline. Germline V gives CDR1 TSWWSYY, CDR2 QGS. The CDR3 extends over 24 amino acids. J was trimmed by 5 bases and V by 9 bases; bases with no gene match: 40. The chain's CDR3 is CALRTGPEGLPTTSQYWGPDKLIF. The CDR3 DNA reads TGTGCTCTCCGAACAGGTCCTGAAGGCCTTCCTACGACCTCCCAGTACTGGGGTCCTGATAAACTCATCTTT.

In its sample, this clone was seen a few times. This sequence joins TRDV1 and TRDJ1; 9 nucleotides line up with TRDD3. The germline gives CDR1 TSWWSYY, CDR2 QGS. J lost 8 bases, V lost 1 base, and 29 bases had no gene match. The CDR3 loop spans 22 amino acids. DNA for the CDR3: TGTGCTCTTGGGGAACGGAGGTATGCAACCCCCTCTAAAAGAGACTGGGGGAACAAACTCATCTTT. Its translation: CALGERRYATPSKRDWGNKLIF.

This clone came up a few times. This DNA's translation differs at residue 14 from TCRdb's protein, which comes from a much larger clone; a read error is likely, and the protein shown is translated from the DNA. V and J are TRDV2 and TRDJ3, with TRDD3 matching over 8 bases. Matching the DNA to germline supplied the J gene, which TCRdb does not give. This CDR3 spans 19 amino acids. Germline V lookup: CDR1 GEAIGNYY, CDR2 EKD. The CDR3 is CACDTADWGLNWDARQMFF. Here the CDR3 DNA reads TGTGCCTGTGACACCGCCGACTGGGGGTTAAACTGGGACGCCCGACAGATGTTTTTC.

Worth noting for this clone: The amino acid sequence in TCRdb belongs to a much larger clone and departs from this DNA's translation at residue 9, likely a sequencing read error; the sequence shown is translated from the DNA. The CDR3 bases are TGTGCTCTTGGGGCCACGCAATACCGGGGGATCCCCACCGATAAACTCATCTTT. It specifies CALGATQYRGIPTDKLIF. This rearrangement joins TRDV1 to TRDJ1, with TRDD3 matching over 7 bases. Germline assignment: CDR1 TSWWSYY and CDR2 QGS. The V and J ends lost 4 bases and 1 base, in that order; junction bases with no gene match: 15. This CDR3 has 18 amino acids.

Regarding this clone: TCRdb's entry gives the protein of a much larger clone, which mismatches this DNA's translation at residue 7, likely from a read error; the protein reported here is translated from the DNA. This sequence joins TRDV2 and TRDJ2; D remains ambiguous. CDR3 length equals 16 residues. V lost 0 bases and J 0 bases, leaving 10 bases between the germline ends. CDR1 and CDR2 from the germline V gene are GEAIGNYY and EKD. The CDR3 is CACDTPVEALTAQLFF. CDR3 bases: TGTGCCTGTGACACCCCTGTGGAAGCTTTGACAGCACAACTCTTCTTT.

On this clone itself: With only one base between it and a far larger clone, this is likely a read error. Distinct nucleotide sequences in the sample also encode this CDR3. The chain uses TRDV1 and TRDJ1; D remains ambiguous. Since TCRdb gives no J gene, matching the DNA to germline was used here to assign it. The CDR3 covers 14 residues. The germline gives CDR1 TSWWSYY, CDR2 QGS. The CDR3 DNA follows: TGTGCTCTTGGAGAACTGACATGGACCGATAAACTCATCTTT. The encoded protein is CALGELTWTDKLIF.

Turning to this clone: It is likely a read error: a sequence one base away is far more abundant. Distinct nucleotide sequences in the sample also encode this CDR3. V is TRDV2 and J is TRDJ1; 9 nucleotides align to TRDD3. Here the J gene came from matching the DNA to germline, since TCRdb omits it. The CDR3 is 20 amino acids. Germline V lookup: CDR1 GEAIGNYY, CDR2 EKD. Losses at the gene ends were 0 bases for V and 2 bases for J; bases not matched to a gene: 18. The CDR3, as DNA: TGTGCCTGTGACACCCTTACGGGGGGATACCCCGACAGAATGACCGATAAACTCATCTTT. It encodes CACDTLTGGYPDRMTDKLIF.

This clone was detected many times. A read error may account for a junction end that differs from germline. This sample also contains other DNA sequences that code for the same CDR3. The chain uses TRDV1 and TRDJ1; 9 bases align to TRDD3. This CDR3 spans 15 amino acids. CDR1 and CDR2 from the germline V gene are TSWWSYY and QGS. CDR3 DNA: TGTGCTCTTGGGCCGTACTGGGGGACCGGCGATAAACTAATCTTT. The encoded protein is CALGPYWGTGDKLIF.

Worth noting for this clone: The protein in TCRdb stems from a much larger clone and differs at residue 7 from this DNA's translation, likely a read error; here the protein is translated from the DNA. The V call is TRDV2, the J call TRDJ1; no reliable D call. TCRdb does not report a J gene; here it was assigned by matching the DNA to germline references. V dropped 5 bases and J dropped 0 bases, with 18 bases sitting between them. The CDR3 spans 16 residues. Per germline, CDR1 GEAIGNYY and CDR2 EKD. The CDR3 is CACVTKEAAYTDKLIF. CDR3 DNA sequence: TGTGCCTGTGTCACGAAGGAGGCTGCGTACACCGATAAACTCATCTTT.

On this clone itself: It differs at one base from a far larger clone, so likely a read error. This CDR3 is also generated by other DNA sequences in the sample. This sequence joins TRDV2 and TRDJ2, with TRDD3 matching 9 bases. Assignment of the J gene here rests on matching the DNA to germline, because TCRdb gives none. In germline, CDR1 is GEAIGNYY, CDR2 EKD. The CDR3 spans 21 residues. V lost 0 bases to trimming and J lost 1 base; unmatched junction nucleotides: 17. CDR3: CACDTFLDWGTRAYLTAQLFF. The CDR3 DNA follows: TGTGCCTGTGACACCTTCCTTGACTGGGGGACAAGAGCCTATTTGACAGCACAACTCTTCTTT.

This clone occurred a few times. A far bigger clonotype differs at one base, so this is likely a read error. The sample holds other DNA sequences that translate to the same CDR3. The chain employs TRDV1 and TRDJ1, with TRDD2 identical over 9 bases. No J segment appears in TCRdb, so it was assigned here by matching the sequence to germline. This CDR3 comprises 19 residues. CDR1 is TSWWSYY, CDR2 QGS, per germline. As DNA, the CDR3 is TGCGCTCTTGGGGAAAGCCTTCCTACACAACCTAGATACTGCTTAGAACTCATCTTT. It specifies CALGESLPTQPRYCLELIF.

This clone occurred a few times. Translating this DNA gives a protein that differs at residue 5 from the TCRdb one, which belongs to a much larger clone; a read error is likely, and the protein shown is this translation. J is TRDJ1 and V is TRDV3; the match to TRDD3 covers 8 bases. This CDR3 contains 20 residues. In germline, CDR1 is TVYSNPD, CDR2 GDNSRS (reference sequence). J gave up 0 bases and V 4 bases, and 25 bases lay outside the gene matches. CDR3 sequence reads: CAYPPYRLTGGIQYTDKLIF. CDR3 nucleotides: TGTGCCTACCCTCCCTACCGCCTTACTGGGGGGATCCAGTACACCGATAAACTCATCTTT.

In this sample, this clone turned up a few times. Translating this DNA gives a protein that differs at residue 18 from the TCRdb one, which belongs to a much larger clone; a read error is likely, and the protein shown is this translation. As DNA, the CDR3 is TGTGCTCTTGGGGAACGGTTGGCTGCACTGGGGGACAAGTACACCGATAAACCCATCTTT. It yields the protein CALGERLAALGDKYTDKPIF. TRDV1 is the V gene, and the J gene was not called; the D call in the table, TRDD3, was not verified against the DNA. CDR1 and CDR2 (germline): TSWWSYY, QGS. The length of the CDR3 is 20 residues.

As regards this clone: The protein TCRdb lists belongs to a much larger clone and differs from this DNA's translation at residue 6, which points to a read error; the protein shown is made from the DNA. The chain is built from TRDV2 and TRDJ3; 10 bases map to TRDD3. Germline matching of the DNA provided the J gene here, since TCRdb leaves it blank. The germline V gene encodes CDR1 GEAIGNYY and CDR2 EKD. The V gene end was trimmed by 0 bases and the J gene end by 0 bases; junction bases not matched to a gene: 13. The length of the CDR3 is 22 residues. CDR3 nucleotides: TGTGCCTGTGACACCATGAGTACTGGGGGATTCCAGGGCTCCTGGGACACCCGACAGATGTTTTTC. It codes for CACDTMSTGGFQGSWDTRQMFF.

For this clone: The protein recorded in TCRdb matches a much larger clone and deviates from this DNA's translation at residue 3, suggesting a read error; the protein here is obtained by translating the DNA. The rearrangement joins TRDV1 to TRDJ1, with 10 bases aligning to TRDD3. The J gene, absent from TCRdb, was called here by matching the DNA to germline. The CDR3 is 19 amino acids. Germline V CDR1 and CDR2: TSWWSYY, QGS. CDR3 sequence reads: CAPGEIFDGGYAGFDKLIF. CDR3 nucleotides: TGTGCTCCTGGGGAAATTTTCGACGGGGGATACGCTGGGTTCGATAAACTCATCTTT.